This T cell receptor beta chain came from a study of shared clonotypes between healthy human individuals. The overall study: The plates for each donor numbered three CD4 naive, three CD4 memory, two CD8 naive and one CD8 memory.

The germline gives CDR1 SGHTS, CDR2 YDEGEE. This CDR3 has 15 amino acids. The J segment lost 14 bases and the V segment lost 1 base, leaving 6 bases of the junction unmatched. TCRdb's table, derived via immunoSEQ multiplex PCR, lists solely in-frame clones and lacks some. Altogether around 370,000 clones are present, 96% being singletons, with the ten largest covering 0.32%. In regard to this clone: Its antigen is unidentified.

Overall study results and limits: It was only blood that was sampled, and tissue repertoires likely differ. Sequencing depth was expected to affect clonotype sharing among donors. Rarefaction showed that sequencing of sorted subsets was incomplete (despite large depth).

This clonotype was obtained from a young man in good health. Input material: memory CD8+ T cells sorted from blood. Subset specified: CD45RO+ cells pooled with CCR7-negative TemRA cells. The J gene is TRBJ2-1, the V gene TRBV5-8, with TRBD2 matching 16 bases. Here the CDR3 DNA reads TGTGCCAGCAGCTTGTATGGGACTAGCGGGAGGGCCGAGTTCTTC. Translating gives CASSLYGTSGRAEFF.